This entry lists 14 T cell receptor beta chains sequenced from one sample in a study of blood T cell repertoires in COVID-19. Assay used: immunoSEQ multiplex PCR; TCRdb lists only in-frame clones, some missing. The sample shows approximately 300,000 clones, around nine tenths of them seen only once. Source material: PBMCs or T cells enriched from blood (not recorded which). These receptors came from a woman aged 25 to 39 who had recovered from COVID-19.

This chain connects TRBV28 to TRBJ1-4; D is perhaps TRBD1 (5 bases). With 4 bases removed from V and 0 bases from J, the gap between germline ends came to 9 bases. The length of the CDR3 is 15 residues. Germline values: CDR1 MDHEN, CDR2 SYDVKM. The CDR3 DNA reads as TGTGCCAGCAGTTCAGGGCCTGCAACTAATGAAAAACTGTTTTTT. This encodes CASSSGPATNEKLFF.

The V and J genes are TRBV7-9 and TRBJ1-2, with unresolved D. CDR1 and CDR2 from the germline V gene are SEHNR and FQNEAQ (reference sequence). V lost 5 bases, J lost 0 bases, and 7 bases lay in between. This CDR3 region has 13 residues. The DNA for the CDR3 is TGTGCCAGCAGCCCCACACCTAACTATGGCTACACCTTC. Protein product: CASSPTPNYGYTF. Combining the CDR3 with reference TRBV7-9 and TRBJ1-2 gives the whole variable domain DTGVSQNPRHKITKRGQNVTFRCDPISEHNRLYWYRQTLGQGPEFLTYFQNEAQLEKSRLLSDRFSAERPKGSFSTLEIQRTEQGDSAMYLCASSPTPNYGYTFGSGTRLTVV.

This clone was seen many times. The V and J genes are TRBV20-1 and TRBJ2-7; TRBD1 matches at 8 bases. CDR3 size: 16 residues. Germline V lookup: CDR1 DFQATT, CDR2 SNEGSKA (reference sequence). The trim removed 3 bases at V and 3 bases at J, leaving 13 bases unmatched. CDR3 bases: TGCAGTGCTAGTGCTCGTGGACAGGGCCCTCTCTACGAGCAGTACTTC. Its translation: CSASARGQGPLYEQYF.

V usage is TRBV4-3 and J usage is TRBJ1-2; a possible D gene is TRBD1 (5 bases). There are 15 residues in the CDR3. V was clipped by 1 base and J by 3 bases, with 12 bases between them. Germline CDR1 reads LGHNA; CDR2 reads YSLEER. CDR3 sequence: CASSQVSGTYYGYTF. CDR3 nucleotide sequence: TGCGCCAGCAGCCAAGTTTCCGGGACTTACTATGGCTACACCTTC.

This clone has a handful of counts. This sequence joins TRBV6-5 and TRBJ1-6, with D uncertain. V was clipped by 4 bases and J by 8 bases, with 15 bases between them. The CDR3 runs 15 residues. CDR1 and CDR2 from the germline V gene are MNHEY and SVGAGI. CDR3 sequence: CASSLGSTIHSPLHF. The CDR3 nucleotides are TGTGCCAGCAGTTTGGGGAGTACGATACATTCACCCCTCCACTTT.

This chain joins TRBV4-2 and TRBJ1-1, with D perhaps TRBD1 (5 bases). This CDR3 region has 16 residues. Germline V gene data show CDR1 as LGHNA and CDR2 as YNFKEQ. The V end was cut by 0 bases, the J end by 4 bases, with 15 bases between. CDR3 nucleotide sequence: TGTGCCAGCAGCCAAGATGGGGCCTTCCCGGCCACTGAAGCTTTCTTT. Protein sequence: CASSQDGAFPATEAFF.

The chain combines TRBV7-2 with TRBJ1-1; 7 nucleotides agree with TRBD1. J gave up 3 bases and V 4 bases, and 5 bases lay outside the gene matches. The CDR3 totals 14 residues. Looked up from germline, CDR1 is SGHTA and CDR2 is FQGNSA. CDR3 sequence reads: CASSWGQTYTEAFF. CDR3 sequence (DNA): TGTGCCAGCAGCTGGGGACAGACCTACACTGAAGCTTTCTTT. The entire variable domain, with the rest obtained from reference TRBV7-2 and TRBJ1-1, is as follows: GAGVSQSPSNKVTEKGKDVELRCDPISGHTALYWYRQSLGQGLEFLIYFQGNSAPDKSGLPSDRFSAERTGGSVSTLTIQRTQQEDSAVYLCASSWGQTYTEAFFGQGTRLTVV.

The chain joins TRBV6-1 to TRBJ1-1; TRBD1 agrees at 11 bases. V lost 4 bases to trimming and J lost 4 bases; unmatched junction nucleotides: 8. Germline V gene data show CDR1 as MNHNS and CDR2 as SASEGT. CDR3 length: 16 amino acids. The CDR3 bases are TGTGCCAGCAGTGTATTTTCCGGGACAGGGGGCACTGAAGCTTTCTTT. Amino acids: CASSVFSGTGGTEAFF.

V usage is TRBV12-3 or TRBV12-4 and J usage is TRBJ1-6, with a tentative D call TRBD1 (5 bases). The CDR3 runs to 13 residues. V lost 6 bases, J lost 8 bases, and 11 bases lay in between. The CDR3 spells CASRRDGDSPLHF. In DNA, the CDR3 is TGTGCCAGCAGGCGGGACGGAGATTCACCCCTCCACTTT.

This clone occurred a few times. The chain joins TRBV5-6 to TRBJ2-7, with D perhaps matching TRBD2 (6 bases). The CDR3 totals 15 residues. V was pared by 7 bases and J by 2 bases, with 19 bases between. Per germline, CDR1 SGHDT and CDR2 YYEEEE. In DNA form, the CDR3 reads TGTGCCAGCCACTGGTGGGGGGACGGAGCCTACGAGCAGTACTTC. Its translation: CASHWWGDGAYEQYF.

This clone was observed a single time. J is TRBJ2-3 and V is TRBV6-1; D is undetermined. V lost 2 bases to trimming and J lost 2 bases, with 11 bases between them. The V gene's germline CDR1 is MNHNS and CDR2 SASEGT. The CDR3 length is 15 residues. CDR3 protein: CASSELWSDTDTQYF. The DNA of the CDR3 is TGTGCCAGCAGTGAATTATGGAGCGACACAGATACGCAGTATTTT.

V usage is TRBV6-5 and J usage is TRBJ1-5; 7 bases map to TRBD1. Per the germline V gene, CDR1 is MNHEY and CDR2 is SVGAGI. The CDR3 runs to 15 residues. The V segment lost 5 bases and the J segment 0 bases; nucleotides outside the gene matches: 4. The CDR3 nucleotides are TGTGCCAGCAGTAAGGGACAGACTAGCAATCAGCCCCAGCATTTT. As protein: CASSKGQTSNQPQHF.

The CDR3 DNA reads as TGTGCCAGCAGTGAGGGGACTAGCGGGGGGATCACAGATACGCAGTATTTT. Its translation is CASSEGTSGGITDTQYF. V is TRBV6-2 or TRBV6-3 and J is TRBJ2-3; 15 bases line up with TRBD2. The V segment lost 5 bases and the J segment 2 bases; nucleotides outside the gene matches: 5. The CDR3 spans 17 residues. Germline V gives CDR1 MNHEY, CDR2 SVGEGT.

This chain connects TRBV19 to TRBJ1-4, with D maybe TRBD1 (5 bases). V was shortened by 1 base and J by 2 bases, with 8 bases between the two germline ends. The V gene's germline CDR1 is LNHDA and CDR2 SQIVND (reference sequence). CDR3 length equals 15 residues. The CDR3 sequence: CASSIGAGTNEKLFF. CDR3 bases: TGTGCCAGTAGTATAGGGGCAGGGACTAATGAAAAACTGTTTTTT.